Detailed here is one T cell receptor (beta chain). The antigen remains unidentified. TCRdb's table, derived via immunoSEQ multiplex PCR, lists solely in-frame clones and lacks some. The repertoire has roughly 56,000 clones, roughly 94% of them found once; the top ten carry 2% to 2.5%. The sample belongs to a study of cytomegalovirus exposure and HLA in healthy donors. Study-wide points: For cytomegalovirus status, the classifier reportedly gave diagnoses with high specificity and sensitivity.

Germline V gene data show CDR1 as SGHDT and CDR2 as YYEEEE. The CDR3 extends over 17 amino acids. Trimming cost V 4 bases and J 4 bases; bases outside gene matches: 11. V and J are TRBV5-6 and TRBJ2-7, with 13 bases that match TRBD2. Source material: PBMCs. This clonotype was obtained from a man aged 18-30 years in good health and CMV-seronegative. CDR3 sequence (DNA): TGTGCCAGCAGCGGCGGGACTAGCGGGACCACGGGGTACGAGCAGTACTTC. Translated, it gives CASSGGTSGTTGYEQYF.